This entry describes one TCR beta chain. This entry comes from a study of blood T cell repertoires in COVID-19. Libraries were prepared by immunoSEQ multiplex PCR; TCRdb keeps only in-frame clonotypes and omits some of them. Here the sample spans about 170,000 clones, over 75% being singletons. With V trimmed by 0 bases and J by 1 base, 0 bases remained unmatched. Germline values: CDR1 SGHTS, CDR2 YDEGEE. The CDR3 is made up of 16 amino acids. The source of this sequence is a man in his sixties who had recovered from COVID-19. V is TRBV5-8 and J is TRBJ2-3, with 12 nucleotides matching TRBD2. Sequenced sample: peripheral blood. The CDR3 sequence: CASSLGLAGGTDTQYF. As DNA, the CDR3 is TGTGCCAGCAGCTTGGGACTAGCGGGGGGCACAGATACGCAGTATTTT. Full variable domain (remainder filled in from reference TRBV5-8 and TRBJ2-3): EAGVTQSPTHLIKTRGQQATLRCSPISGHTSVYWYQQALGLGLQFLLWYDEGEERNRGNFPPRFSGRQFPNYSSELNVNALELEDSALYLCASSLGLAGGTDTQYFGPGTRLTVL.